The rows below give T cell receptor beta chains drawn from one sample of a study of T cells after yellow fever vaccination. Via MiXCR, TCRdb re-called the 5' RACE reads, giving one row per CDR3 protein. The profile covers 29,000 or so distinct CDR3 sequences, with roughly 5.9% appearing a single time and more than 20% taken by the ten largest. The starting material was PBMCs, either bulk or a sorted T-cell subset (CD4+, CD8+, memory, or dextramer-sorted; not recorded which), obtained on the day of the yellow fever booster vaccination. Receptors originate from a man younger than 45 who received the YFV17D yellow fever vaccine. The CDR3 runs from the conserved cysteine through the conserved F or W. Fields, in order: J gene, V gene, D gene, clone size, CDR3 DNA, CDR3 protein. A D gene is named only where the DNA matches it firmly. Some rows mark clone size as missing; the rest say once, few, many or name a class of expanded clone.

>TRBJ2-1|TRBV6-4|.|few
TGTGCCAGCAGTGACTATCCGGGAGACCCCTTATTACTCTTC
CASSDYPGDPLLLF
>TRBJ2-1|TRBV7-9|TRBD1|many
TGTGCCAGCAGCTCACCACCTGGGACAGGGTGGTACAATGAGCAGTTCTTC
CASSSPPGTGWYNEQFF
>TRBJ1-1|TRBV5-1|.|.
TGCGCCAGCAGCAAACGGACAGTTAACACTGAAGCTTTCTTT
CASSKRTVNTEAFF
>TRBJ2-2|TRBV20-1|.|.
TGCAGTGCTAGACCCTTAAGGGGGGCCCCGAACACCGGGGAGCTGTTTTTT
CSARPLRGAPNTGELFF
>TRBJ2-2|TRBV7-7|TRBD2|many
TGTGCTAGCAGCCTAAAGCGGGGTAGCGGGGAGCTGTTTTTT
CASSLKRGSGELFF
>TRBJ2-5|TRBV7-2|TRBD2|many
TGTGCCAGCAGCCTTGGACTAGCCAGGGAGACCCAGTACTTC
CASSLGLARETQYF
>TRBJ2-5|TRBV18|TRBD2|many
TGTGCCAGCTCCTATGGACTAGCGGGGGAGACCCAGTACTTC
CASSYGLAGETQYF
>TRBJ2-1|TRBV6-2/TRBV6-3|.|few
TGTGCCAGCAGTTACCTGGGACTGACCGAAACTGAGCAGTTCTTC
CASSYLGLTETEQFF
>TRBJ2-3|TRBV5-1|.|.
TGCGCCAGCAGCGTTCAACAGGAACCCACAGATACGCAGTATTTT
CASSVQQEPTDTQYF
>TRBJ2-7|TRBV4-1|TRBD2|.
TGCGCCAGCAGCCAGGATGGGGGACTAGCGGGGGGTTACGAGCAGTACTTC
CASSQDGGLAGGYEQYF
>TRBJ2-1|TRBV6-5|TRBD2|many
TGTGCCTCTACAGCGGGAAGGAATGAGCAGTTCTTC
CASTAGRNEQFF
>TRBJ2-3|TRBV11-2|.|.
TGTGCCAGCAGCCCAACTTCTTACCGGGACGGGCTCACAGATACGCAGTATTTT
CASSPTSYRDGLTDTQYF
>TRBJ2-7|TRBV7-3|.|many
TGTGCCAGCATGGTTCCGAAGTACGAGCAGTACTTC
CASMVPKYEQYF
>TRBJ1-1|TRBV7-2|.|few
TGTGCCAGCAGCCGTTACAGGGACCTAGGGAGGGAAGCTTTCTTT
CASSRYRDLGREAFF
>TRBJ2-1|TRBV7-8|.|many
TGTGCCAGCAGCCGGGCGGAGCACTCCTACAATGAGCAGTTCTTC
CASSRAEHSYNEQFF
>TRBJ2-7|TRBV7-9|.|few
TGTGCCAGCAGCCGAACGGTTAGCTCCTACGAGCAGTACTTC
CASSRTVSSYEQYF
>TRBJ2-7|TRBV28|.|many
TGTGCCAGCAGTGGTGAGACTGCTCCCTTCTCCTACGAGCAGTACTTC
CASSGETAPFSYEQYF
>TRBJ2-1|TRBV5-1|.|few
TGCGCCAGCAGCCTCCACGGTCAAGGCAACGAGCAGTTCTTC
CASSLHGQGNEQFF
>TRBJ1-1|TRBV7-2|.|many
TGTGCCAGCAGCTTAGAGGGGTTAGGCACTGAAGCTTTCTTT
CASSLEGLGTEAFF
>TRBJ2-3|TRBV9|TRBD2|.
TGTGCCAGCAGCGTAGGGGTTAAGCGGGAGTCAGATGCGCAGTATTTT
CASSVGVKRESDAQYF
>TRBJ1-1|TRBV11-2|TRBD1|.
TGTGCCAGCAGCTGGACAGGGACGGCTGAAGCTTTCTTT
CASSWTGTAEAFF
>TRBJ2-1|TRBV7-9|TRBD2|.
TGTGCCAGCAGCTCCTGGACTAGCGGGAATGAGCAGTTCTTC
CASSSWTSGNEQFF
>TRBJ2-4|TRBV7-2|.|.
TGTGCCAGCAGCCTCGTACAGGGTGTGGACATTCAGTACTTC
CASSLVQGVDIQYF
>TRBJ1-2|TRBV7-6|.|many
TGTGCCAGCAGCTTAGTCGGCCGTGGCTACACCTTC
CASSLVGRGYTF
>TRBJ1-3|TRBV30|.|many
TGTGCCTGGAACCCTGTAGGCAGTTACTCTGGAAACACCATATATTTT
CAWNPVGSYSGNTIYF
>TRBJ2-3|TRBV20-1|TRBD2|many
TGCAGTGCTAGCGCAAGCGGGAGGGATACGCAGTATTTT
CSASASGRDTQYF
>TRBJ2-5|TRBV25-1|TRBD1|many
TGTGCCAGCAGGCCCATGCAGGGGGCTGGGAAAGAGACCCAGTACTTC
CASRPMQGAGKETQYF
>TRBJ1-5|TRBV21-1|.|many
TGTGCCAGCAGCAAAGAGGCCGCCAAGCCTCCGCATTTT
CASSKEAAKPPHF
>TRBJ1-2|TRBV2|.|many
TGTGCCAGCAGTGAAGCCCACAGGGTTGGTGGCTACACCTTC
CASSEAHRVGGYTF
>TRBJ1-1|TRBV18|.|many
TGTGCCAGCTCACCTTCGACGGTGAACACTGAAGCTTTCTTT
CASSPSTVNTEAFF
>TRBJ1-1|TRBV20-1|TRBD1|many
TGCAGTGCCTTACAGGGGGCCACTGAAGCTTTCTTT
CSALQGATEAFF
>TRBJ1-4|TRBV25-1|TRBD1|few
TGTGCCAGCAGTGAGGGACAGGGGGCGGAAAAACTGTTTTTT
CASSEGQGAEKLFF
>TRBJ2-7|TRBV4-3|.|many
TGCGCCAGCAGCCAAGGAAGGGGTAGTTGGAGGCGCGAGCAGTACTTC
CASSQGRGSWRREQYF